Here is one TCR beta chain with its context. No antigen is known for it. Sequencing was done directly on freshly isolated, uncultured memory T cells. The source of the sample is a study of CD4 T cell repertoires in COVID-19. Overall study context: Relabeled CFSE-low cells, IL-2-expanded for approximately eleven days, met spikes from other coronaviruses.

Study-wide points: Two or all three memory subsets shared several highly expanded SARS-CoV-2-reactive clonotypes. SARS-CoV and/or HKU1 spike cultures shared between roughly 6 and 28% of SARS-CoV-2 clonotypes.

The CDR3 consists of 17 residues. Germline V gene lookup returns CDR1 MNHEY and CDR2 SMNVEV (reference sequence). V shed 8 bases and J shed 0 bases, with 19 bases lying between them. Profiled with immunoSEQ multiplex PCR; TCRdb holds only in-frame clones, not every one. Found here are 7,500 to 8,500 clones, around 84% of them singletons; the top ten hold more than 2%. The chain carries TRBV27 and TRBJ1-4, with D possibly being TRBD1 (5 bases). The receptor was isolated from a human donor who had COVID-19. This sample comprised effector memory CD4+ T cells from blood, obtained before the COVID-19 pandemic. The CDR3 DNA reads as TGTGCCAGCCGAGGAACAGGATCAACCACAACTAATGAAAAACTGTTTTTT. It translates to CASRGTGSTTTNEKLFF.